The rows below give T cell receptor beta chains drawn from one sample of a study of Ad26.COV2.S vaccination and SARS-CoV-2 variants. Repertoires were generated with immunoSEQ multiplex PCR, while TCRdb's copy carries only in-frame clones and drops some. This repertoire shows hundreds of thousands of clones, around 89% found once; its top ten account for around 1.5%. The starting material was peripheral blood, obtained in a trial of Ad26.COV2.S vaccine versus placebo. These receptors were obtained from a person between 18 and 59 years old who received the Ad26.COV2.S COVID-19 vaccine or a placebo. The CDR3 runs from the conserved cysteine through the conserved F or W. A D gene is named only where the DNA matches it firmly. Some rows mark clone size as missing; the rest say once, few, many or name a class of expanded clone.

TRBV11-3	NA	TRBD1	TRBJ2-1	CASSSGTGDNEQFF	TGTGCCAGCAGTTCCGGGACAGGAGACAATGAGCAGTTCTTC
TRBV19	NA	NA	TRBJ2-3	CASSPMSSTDTQYF	TGTGCCAGTAGCCCCATGAGTAGCACAGATACGCAGTATTTT
TRBV5-4	few	TRBD1	TRBJ2-7	CASSLSTGAGYEQYF	TGTGCCAGCAGCCTATCGACAGGGGCGGGCTACGAGCAGTACTTC
TRBV6-2/TRBV6-3	NA	TRBD1	TRBJ2-1	CASSRSQGVSRNEQFF	TGTGCCAGCAGTCGAAGTCAGGGGGTATCTCGCAATGAGCAGTTCTTC
TRBV6-6	NA	NA	TRBJ1-5	CASSYGDQPQHF	TGTGCCAGCAGTTACGGAGATCAGCCCCAGCATTTT
TRBV5-6	once	NA	TRBJ1-5	CASRLGPGNQPQHF	TGTGCCAGCAGACTCGGTCCGGGCAATCAGCCCCAGCATTTT
TRBV7-9	NA	NA	TRBJ1-1	CASSRGGAFF	TGTGCCAGCAGCCGTGGGGGAGCTTTCTTT
TRBV5-1	NA	NA	TRBJ2-7	CASRRSGDEQYF	TGCGCCAGCAGGAGATCGGGCGACGAGCAGTACTTC
TRBV7-9	NA	TRBD1	TRBJ2-2	CAAPTRGHTGELFF	TGTGCCGCCCCAACGAGGGGGCACACCGGGGAGCTGTTTTTT
TRBV6-2/TRBV6-3	NA	NA	TRBJ1-1	CASSPFLGKAEAFF	TGTGCCAGCAGCCCCTTCCTCGGGAAAGCTGAAGCTTTCTTT
TRBV5-1	once	TRBD1	TRBJ1-1	CASSSGTGSEAFF	TGCGCCAGCAGCTCGGGGACAGGGTCTGAAGCTTTCTTT
TRBV7-2	NA	NA	TRBJ1-4	CASSPGRLDSREKLFF	TGTGCCAGCAGCCCTGGACGGTTAGATTCTAGGGAAAAACTGTTTTTT
TRBV5-5	NA	TRBD1	TRBJ2-7	CASSFRQGVAREQYF	TGTGCCAGCAGCTTTCGACAGGGAGTAGCGAGGGAGCAGTACTTC
TRBV9	NA	NA	TRBJ1-3	CASSNSGSGNTIYF	TGTGCCAGCAGTAACTCAGGGTCTGGAAACACCATATATTTT
TRBV30	NA	NA	TRBJ2-2	CAWNRAGGELFF	TGTGCCTGGAACAGGGCGGGCGGGGAGCTGTTTTTT
TRBV6-5	NA	NA	TRBJ1-6	CASSLGFNSPLHF	TGTGCCAGCAGTTTGGGGTTTAATTCACCCCTCCACTTT
TRBV19	NA	TRBD2	TRBJ2-3	CASSIGTSSGTDTQYF	TGTGCCAGTAGTATAGGGACTAGCTCGGGCACAGATACGCAGTATTTT
TRBV5-4	NA	NA	TRBJ1-4	CASSPGLSEVEKLFF	TGTGCCAGCAGCCCGGGACTATCGGAGGTGGAAAAACTGTTTTTT
TRBV5-1	NA	TRBD2	TRBJ2-5	CASSTRTSGGRETQYF	TGCGCCAGCAGCACCCGGACTAGCGGGGGTCGGGAGACCCAGTACTTC
TRBV19	NA	NA	TRBJ2-3	CASSPWAISTDTQYF	TGTGCCAGTAGCCCTTGGGCGATTAGCACAGATACGCAGTATTTT
TRBV7-8	NA	NA	TRBJ2-1	CASSFGTGSYNEQFF	TGTGCCAGCAGCTTTGGGACGGGCTCCTACAATGAGCAGTTCTTC
TRBV3-1/TRBV3-2	NA	NA	TRBJ2-7	CASSQDALGRTFYEQYF	TGTGCCAGCAGCCAAGATGCACTGGGGAGAACCTTCTACGAGCAGTACTTC
TRBV5-6	NA	NA	TRBJ2-7	CASSLSPRAYEQYF	TGTGCCAGCAGCTTGTCGCCAAGGGCCTACGAGCAGTACTTC
TRBV11-2	NA	NA	TRBJ2-7	CASSLSGDWAYEQYF	TGTGCCAGCAGCTTAAGTGGAGATTGGGCCTACGAGCAGTACTTC
TRBV6-5	NA	NA	TRBJ2-5	CASSYSGSGEETQYF	TGTGCCAGCAGTTACTCAGGGTCAGGGGAGGAGACCCAGTACTTC
TRBV6-5	NA	TRBD2	TRBJ2-7	CAARSGTTYEQYF	TGTGCCGCACGGAGCGGGACGACCTACGAGCAGTACTTC
TRBV2	NA	TRBD1	TRBJ1-5	CASSRDRDQPQHF	TGTGCCAGCAGTCGGGACAGGGATCAGCCCCAGCATTTT
TRBV7-9	NA	TRBD2	TRBJ2-5	CASSPDLAGGQTQYF	TGTGCCAGCAGCCCTGATTTAGCGGGGGGGCAGACCCAGTACTTC
TRBV25-1	NA	NA	TRBJ2-7	CASSAVWGYEQYF	TGTGCCAGCAGTGCGGTCTGGGGCTACGAGCAGTACTTC
TRBV5-5	NA	TRBD1	TRBJ2-7	CASSPHQGQGIYEQYF	TGTGCCAGCAGCCCCCACCAGGGACAGGGTATCTACGAGCAGTACTTC
TRBV7-2	NA	NA	TRBJ1-4	CASSPGSDREKLFF	TGTGCCAGCAGCCCCGGATCGGATCGGGAAAAACTGTTTTTT
TRBV18	NA	NA	TRBJ1-1	CASSPTTGGSEAFF	TGTGCCAGCTCCCCTACCACCGGGGGGTCTGAAGCTTTCTTT
TRBV2	few	NA	TRBJ1-3	CASSVKRNTIYF	TGTGCCAGCAGTGTCAAAAGAAACACCATATATTTT
TRBV6-6	NA	TRBD1	TRBJ2-7	CASSYAGQGSNEQYF	TGTGCCAGCAGTTACGCTGGACAGGGGTCGAACGAGCAGTACTTC
TRBV12-3/TRBV12-4	NA	NA	TRBJ2-7	CASRPDHDEQYF	TGTGCCAGCAGGCCCGACCATGACGAGCAGTACTTC
TRBV19	NA	NA	TRBJ2-2	CASSILLGSGELFF	TGTGCCAGTAGTATACTTCTTGGTTCCGGGGAGCTGTTTTTT
TRBV5-4	few	NA	TRBJ1-5	CASSKPQGSNQPQHF	TGTGCCAGCAGCAAACCACAGGGAAGCAATCAGCCCCAGCATTTT